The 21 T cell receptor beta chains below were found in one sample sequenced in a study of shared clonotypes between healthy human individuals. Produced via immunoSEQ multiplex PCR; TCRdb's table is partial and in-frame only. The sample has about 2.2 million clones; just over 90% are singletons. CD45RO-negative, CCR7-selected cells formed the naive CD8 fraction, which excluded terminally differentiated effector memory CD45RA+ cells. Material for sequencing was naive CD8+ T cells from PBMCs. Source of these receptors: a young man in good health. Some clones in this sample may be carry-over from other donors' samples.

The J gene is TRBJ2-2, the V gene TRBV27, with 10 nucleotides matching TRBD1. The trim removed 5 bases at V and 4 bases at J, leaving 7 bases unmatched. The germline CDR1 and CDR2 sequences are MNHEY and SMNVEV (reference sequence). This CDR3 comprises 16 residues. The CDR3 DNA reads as TGTGCCAGCAGTCCCCCCGGGACAGGGGTCACCGGGGAGCTGTTTTTT. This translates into CASSPPGTGVTGELFF.

The CDR3 sequence is CASRTSNAPINEQFF. CDR3 nucleotides: TGTGCCAGCAGGACCTCGAACGCTCCGATCAATGAGCAGTTCTTC. The J gene is TRBJ2-1, the V gene TRBV6-5; D call uncertain. This CDR3 is built from 15 residues. Trimming took off 6 bases at V and 6 bases at J, with 18 bases between the two ends. The V gene's germline CDR1 is MNHEY and CDR2 SVGAGI.

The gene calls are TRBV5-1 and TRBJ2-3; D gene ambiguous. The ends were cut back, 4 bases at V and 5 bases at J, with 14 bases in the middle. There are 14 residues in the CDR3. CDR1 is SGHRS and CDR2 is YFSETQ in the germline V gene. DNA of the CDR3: TGCGCCAGCAGCCCTGAGACCTGGGGAGATACGCAGTATTTT. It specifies CASSPETWGDTQYF.

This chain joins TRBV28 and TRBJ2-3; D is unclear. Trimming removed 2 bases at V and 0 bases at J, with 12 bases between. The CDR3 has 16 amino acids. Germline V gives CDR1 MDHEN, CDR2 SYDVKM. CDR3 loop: CASSLGHFPSTDTQYF. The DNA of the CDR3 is TGTGCCAGCAGTTTAGGCCACTTTCCTAGCACAGATACGCAGTATTTT.

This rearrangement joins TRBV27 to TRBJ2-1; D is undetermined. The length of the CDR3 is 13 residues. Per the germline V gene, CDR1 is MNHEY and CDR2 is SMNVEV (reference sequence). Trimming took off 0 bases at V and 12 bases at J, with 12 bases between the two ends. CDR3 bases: TGTGCCAGCAGTTTATCGAATGGGAAGGGGCAGTTCTTC. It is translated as CASSLSNGKGQFF.

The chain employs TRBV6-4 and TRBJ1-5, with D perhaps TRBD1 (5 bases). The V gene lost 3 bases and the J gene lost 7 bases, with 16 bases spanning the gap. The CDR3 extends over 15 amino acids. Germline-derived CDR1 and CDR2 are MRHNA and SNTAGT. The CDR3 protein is CASSERAGDYQPQHF. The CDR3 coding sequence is TGTGCCAGCAGTGAGAGGGCGGGGGATTACCAGCCCCAGCATTTT.

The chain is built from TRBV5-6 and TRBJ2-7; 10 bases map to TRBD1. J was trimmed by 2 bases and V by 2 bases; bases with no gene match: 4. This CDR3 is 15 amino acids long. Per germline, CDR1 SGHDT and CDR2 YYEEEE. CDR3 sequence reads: CASSFFGTGAYEQYF. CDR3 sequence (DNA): TGTGCCAGCAGCTTTTTCGGGACAGGGGCCTACGAGCAGTACTTC.

The CDR3, as DNA: TGCGCCAGCAGCCCGCCGGGGACAGGAGTAAACACCATATATTTT. Protein: CASSPPGTGVNTIYF. The chain employs TRBV4-3 and TRBJ1-3, with 8 bases lining up with TRBD1. The germline CDR1 and CDR2 sequences are LGHNA and YSLEER. The length of the CDR3 is 15 residues. Unmatched junction bases numbered 8, after V lost 4 bases and J lost 6 bases.

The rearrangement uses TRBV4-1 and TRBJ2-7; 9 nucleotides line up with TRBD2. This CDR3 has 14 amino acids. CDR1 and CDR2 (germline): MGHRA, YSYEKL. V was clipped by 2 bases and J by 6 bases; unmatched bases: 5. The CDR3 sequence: CASSQYSGSLEQYF. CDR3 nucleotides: TGCGCCAGCAGCCAATATAGCGGGAGCCTCGAGCAGTACTTC.

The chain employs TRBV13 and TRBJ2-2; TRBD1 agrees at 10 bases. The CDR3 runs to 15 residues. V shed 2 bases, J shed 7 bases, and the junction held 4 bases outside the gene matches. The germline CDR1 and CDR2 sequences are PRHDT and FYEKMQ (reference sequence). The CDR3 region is CASSLTRTGGGELFF. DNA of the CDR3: TGTGCCAGCAGCTTAACCCGGACAGGGGGCGGGGAGCTGTTTTTT.

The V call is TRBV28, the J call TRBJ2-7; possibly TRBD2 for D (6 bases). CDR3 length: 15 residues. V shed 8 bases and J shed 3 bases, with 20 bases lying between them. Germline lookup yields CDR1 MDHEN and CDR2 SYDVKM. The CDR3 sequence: CASQAAGLEGYEQYF. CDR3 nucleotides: TGTGCCAGCCAGGCGGCAGGGTTGGAGGGCTACGAGCAGTACTTC. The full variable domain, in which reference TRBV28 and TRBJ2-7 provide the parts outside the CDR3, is DVKVTQSSRYLVKRTGEKVFLECVQDMDHENMFWYRQDPGLGLRLIYFSYDVKMKEKGDIPEGYSVSREKKERFSLILESASTNQTSMYLCASQAAGLEGYEQYFGPGTRLTVT.

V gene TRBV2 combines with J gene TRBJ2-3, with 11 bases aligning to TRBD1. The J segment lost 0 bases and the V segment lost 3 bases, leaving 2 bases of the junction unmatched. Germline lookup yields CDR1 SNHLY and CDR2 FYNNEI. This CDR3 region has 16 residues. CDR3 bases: TGTGCCAGCAGTGAGTGGGACAGGGGGAGCACAGATACGCAGTATTTT. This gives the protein CASSEWDRGSTDTQYF.

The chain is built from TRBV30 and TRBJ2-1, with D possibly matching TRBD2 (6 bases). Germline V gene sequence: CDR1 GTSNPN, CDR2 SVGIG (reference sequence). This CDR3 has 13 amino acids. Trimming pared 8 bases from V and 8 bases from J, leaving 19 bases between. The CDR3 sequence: CALDGTPGDEQFF. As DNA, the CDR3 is TGTGCCCTGGACGGGACCCCGGGGGATGAGCAGTTCTTC.

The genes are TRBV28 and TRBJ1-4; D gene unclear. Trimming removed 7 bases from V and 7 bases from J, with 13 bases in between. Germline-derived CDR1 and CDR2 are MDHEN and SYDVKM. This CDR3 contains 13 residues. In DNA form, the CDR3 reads TGTGCCAGCAAATTAGAATTCTTTGAAAAACTGTTTTTT. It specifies CASKLEFFEKLFF.

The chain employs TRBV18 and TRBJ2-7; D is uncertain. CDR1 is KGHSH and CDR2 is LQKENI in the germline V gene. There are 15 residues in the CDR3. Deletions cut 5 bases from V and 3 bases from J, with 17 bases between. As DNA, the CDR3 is TGTGCCAGCTCAGGTCACGAAACTAACCTCTACGAGCAGTACTTC. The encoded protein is CASSGHETNLYEQYF.

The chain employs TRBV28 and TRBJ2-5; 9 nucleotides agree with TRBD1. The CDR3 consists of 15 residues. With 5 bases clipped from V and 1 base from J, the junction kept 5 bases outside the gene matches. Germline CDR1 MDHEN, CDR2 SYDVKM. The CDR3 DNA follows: TGTGCCAGCAGTCCCCGGGACAGGGCCCAAGAGACCCAGTACTTC. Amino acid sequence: CASSPRDRAQETQYF.

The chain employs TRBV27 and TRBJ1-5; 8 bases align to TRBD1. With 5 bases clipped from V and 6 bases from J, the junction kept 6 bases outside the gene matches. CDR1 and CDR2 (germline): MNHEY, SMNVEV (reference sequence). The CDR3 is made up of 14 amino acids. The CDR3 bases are TGTGCCAGCAGTCCAGGGGGCGGGAGTCAGCCCCAGCATTTT. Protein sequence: CASSPGGGSQPQHF.

The CDR3 sequence: CASSNSRFNEQFF. The CDR3 region has the DNA TGTGCCAGCAGTAATTCTAGGTTCAATGAGCAGTTCTTC. J is TRBJ2-1 and V is TRBV11-2; the D is unclear. The CDR3 totals 13 residues. V was shortened by 6 bases and J by 6 bases, with 12 bases between the two germline ends. Per germline, CDR1 SGHAT and CDR2 FQNNGV. Full variable domain (outside the CDR3, taken from reference TRBV11-2 and TRBJ2-1): EAGVAQSPRYKIIEKRQSVAFWCNPISGHATLYWYQQILGQGPKLLIQFQNNGVVDDSQLPKDRFSAERLKGVDSTLKIQPAKLEDSAVYLCASSNSRFNEQFFGPGTRLTVL.

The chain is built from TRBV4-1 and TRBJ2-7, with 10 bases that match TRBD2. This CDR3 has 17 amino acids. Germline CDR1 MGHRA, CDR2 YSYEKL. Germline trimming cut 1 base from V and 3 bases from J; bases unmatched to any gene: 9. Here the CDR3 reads CASSQAWSGRAGYEQYF. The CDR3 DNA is TGCGCCAGCAGCCAAGCCTGGAGCGGGAGGGCGGGCTACGAGCAGTACTTC.

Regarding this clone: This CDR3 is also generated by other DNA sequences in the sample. The CDR3 nucleotides are TGCGCCAGCAGCCACAGGACTAGCGGCTCCTACAATGAGCAGTTCTTC. Amino acid sequence: CASSHRTSGSYNEQFF. The chain joins TRBV4-1 to TRBJ2-1; the match to TRBD2 covers 10 bases. CDR1 is MGHRA, CDR2 YSYEKL, per germline. The V and J ends lost 3 bases and 0 bases, in that order; junction bases with no gene match: 2. This CDR3 region has 16 residues.

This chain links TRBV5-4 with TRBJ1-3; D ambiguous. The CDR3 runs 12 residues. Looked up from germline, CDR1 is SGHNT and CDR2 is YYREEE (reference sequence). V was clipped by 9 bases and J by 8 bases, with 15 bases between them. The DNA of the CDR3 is TGTGCCACCAGATCGCCTACGGACACCATATATTTT. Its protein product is CATRSPTDTIYF.